This T cell receptor (beta chain) was found in a study of control samples from healthy donors and cancer patients. Clones were sequenced by immunoSEQ multiplex PCR, and TCRdb holds only the in-frame ones, with some missing. Among 70,000 to 75,000 clones listed, about 90% were seen once. Trimming took 4 bases from V and 0 from J; bases not matched to a gene: 10. CDR3 length: 17 residues. Looked up from germline, CDR1 is SGHDT and CDR2 is YYEEEE. The specimen sequenced was PBMCs. The clonotype originates from a man aged 60-69 years with lung cancer. The V call is TRBV5-6, the J call TRBJ1-2; TRBD1 agrees at 9 bases. The chain's CDR3 is CASSVDRGWKANYGYTF. The CDR3 DNA reads TGTGCCAGCAGCGTCGACAGGGGGTGGAAAGCTAACTATGGCTACACCTTC. The full variable domain, completed using reference TRBV5-6 and TRBJ1-2, is DAGVTQSPTHLIKTRGQQVTLRCSPKSGHDTVSWYQQALGQGPQFIFQYYEEEERQRGNFPDRFSGHQFPNYSSELNVNALLLGDSALYLCASSVDRGWKANYGYTFGSGTRLTVV.